This T cell receptor (beta chain) was sequenced during a study of blood T cells in healthy people across ages. Combining a sample-barcoded 5' primer with a J-beta primer mix, a second PCR ran for roughly 7 to 11 cycles. TCRdb re-called the 5' RACE reads through MiXCR, storing one row per CDR3 protein. The table includes roughly 640,000 distinct CDR3 sequences, less than 35% detected once. CDR1 and CDR2 (germline): SGHTS, YDEGEE. Deletions cut 0 bases from V and 7 bases from J, with 19 bases between. The length of the CDR3 is 16 residues. Total RNA was isolated from each sample in quantities of at least 5 micrograms. As concerns this clonotype: A much larger clone lies a single base off, so this may be a read error.

The sequenced sample was blood. The receptor's source is an elderly woman in good health. This sequence joins TRBV5-8 and TRBJ1-2; D gene ambiguous. CDR3 amino acids: CASSLGGARGCRGYTF. Written as DNA, the CDR3 is TGTGCCAGCAGCTTGGGAGGAGCACGGGGATGTCGTGGCTACACCTTC. Variable domain in full (rest from reference TRBV5-8 and TRBJ1-2): EAGVTQSPTHLIKTRGQQATLRCSPISGHTSVYWYQQALGLGLQFLLWYDEGEERNRGNFPPRFSGRQFPNYSSELNVNALELEDSALYLCASSLGGARGCRGYTFGSGTRLTVV.